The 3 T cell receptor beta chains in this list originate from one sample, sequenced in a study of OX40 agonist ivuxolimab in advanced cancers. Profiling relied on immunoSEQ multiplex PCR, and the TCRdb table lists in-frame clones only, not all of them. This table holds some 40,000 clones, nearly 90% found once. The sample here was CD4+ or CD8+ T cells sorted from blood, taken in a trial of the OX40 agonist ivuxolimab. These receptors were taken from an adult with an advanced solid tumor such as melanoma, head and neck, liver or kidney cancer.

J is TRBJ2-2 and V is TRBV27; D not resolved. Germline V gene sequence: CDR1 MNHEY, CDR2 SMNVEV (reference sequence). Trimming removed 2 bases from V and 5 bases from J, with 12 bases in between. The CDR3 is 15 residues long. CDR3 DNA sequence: TGTGCCAGCAGTTTAGGCGTAGGGTTGACCGGGGAGCTGTTTTTT. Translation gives CASSLGVGLTGELFF.

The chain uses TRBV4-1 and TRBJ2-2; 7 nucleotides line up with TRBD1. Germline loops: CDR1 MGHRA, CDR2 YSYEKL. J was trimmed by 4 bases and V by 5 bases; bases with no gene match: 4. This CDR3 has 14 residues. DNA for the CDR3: TGCGCCAGCAGCGTCGACAGGGCCACCGGGGAGCTGTTTTTT. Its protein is CASSVDRATGELFF.

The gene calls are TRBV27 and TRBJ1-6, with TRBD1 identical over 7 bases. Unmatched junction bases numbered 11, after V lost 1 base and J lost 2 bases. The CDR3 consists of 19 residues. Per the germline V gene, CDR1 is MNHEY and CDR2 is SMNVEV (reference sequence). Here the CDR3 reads CASSLYPTPGTAYNSPLHF. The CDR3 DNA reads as TGTGCCAGCAGTTTATATCCTACTCCCGGGACAGCCTATAATTCACCCCTCCACTTT.